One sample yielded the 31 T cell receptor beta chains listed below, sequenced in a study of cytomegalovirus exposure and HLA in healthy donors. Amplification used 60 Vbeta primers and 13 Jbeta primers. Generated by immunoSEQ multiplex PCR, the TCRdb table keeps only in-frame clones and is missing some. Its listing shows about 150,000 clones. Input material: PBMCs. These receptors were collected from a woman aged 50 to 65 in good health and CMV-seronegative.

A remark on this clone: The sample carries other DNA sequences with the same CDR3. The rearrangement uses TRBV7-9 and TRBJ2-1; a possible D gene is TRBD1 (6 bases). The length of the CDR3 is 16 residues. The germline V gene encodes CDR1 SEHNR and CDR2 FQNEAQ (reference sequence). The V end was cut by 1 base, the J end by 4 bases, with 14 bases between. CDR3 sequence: CASSLGTGFGYNEQFF. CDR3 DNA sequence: TGTGCCAGCAGCTTAGGTACAGGGTTTGGATACAATGAGCAGTTCTTC.

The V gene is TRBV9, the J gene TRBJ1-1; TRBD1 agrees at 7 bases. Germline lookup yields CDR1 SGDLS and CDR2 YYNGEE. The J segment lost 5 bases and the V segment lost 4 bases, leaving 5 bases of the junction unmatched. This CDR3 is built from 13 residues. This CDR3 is CASSIAGGTEAFF. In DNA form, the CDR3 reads TGTGCCAGCAGCATCGCAGGGGGGACTGAAGCTTTCTTT.

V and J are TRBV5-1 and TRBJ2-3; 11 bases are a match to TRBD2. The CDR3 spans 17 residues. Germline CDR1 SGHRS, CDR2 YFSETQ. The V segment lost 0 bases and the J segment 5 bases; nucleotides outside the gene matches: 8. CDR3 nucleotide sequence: TGCGCCAGCAGCTTGGGGGCACTAGCGGGAGTTGGAGATACGCAGTATTTT. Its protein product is CASSLGALAGVGDTQYF.

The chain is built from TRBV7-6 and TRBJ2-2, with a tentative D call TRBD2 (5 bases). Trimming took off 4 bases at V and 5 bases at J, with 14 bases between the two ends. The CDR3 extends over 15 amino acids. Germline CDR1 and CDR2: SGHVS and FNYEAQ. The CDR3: CASSSIGLLTGELFF. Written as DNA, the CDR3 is TGTGCCAGCAGCTCCATCGGACTCTTAACCGGGGAGCTGTTTTTT.

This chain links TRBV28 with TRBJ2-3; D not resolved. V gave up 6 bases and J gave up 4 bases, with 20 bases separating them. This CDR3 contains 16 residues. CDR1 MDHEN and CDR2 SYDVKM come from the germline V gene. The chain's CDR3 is CASSPYLEIDSDTQYF. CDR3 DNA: TGTGCCAGCAGCCCTTATCTAGAGATAGACTCAGATACGCAGTATTTT.

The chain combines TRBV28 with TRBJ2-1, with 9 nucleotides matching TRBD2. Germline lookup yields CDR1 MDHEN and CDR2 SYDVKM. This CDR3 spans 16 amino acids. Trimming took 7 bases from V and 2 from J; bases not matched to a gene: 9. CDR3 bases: TGTGCCAGCACTACTCTGGCGGGAGGGGCCTACAATGAGCAGTTCTTC. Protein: CASTTLAGGAYNEQFF.

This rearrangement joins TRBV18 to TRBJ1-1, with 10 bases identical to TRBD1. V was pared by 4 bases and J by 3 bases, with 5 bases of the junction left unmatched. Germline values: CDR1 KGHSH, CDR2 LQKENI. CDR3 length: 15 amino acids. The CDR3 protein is CASSLGTGDHTEAFF. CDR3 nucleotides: TGTGCCAGCTCACTAGGGACAGGGGACCACACTGAAGCTTTCTTT.

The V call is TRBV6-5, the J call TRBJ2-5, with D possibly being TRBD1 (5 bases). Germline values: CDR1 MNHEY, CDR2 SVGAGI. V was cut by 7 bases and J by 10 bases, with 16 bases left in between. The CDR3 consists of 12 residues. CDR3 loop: CASTAASRDQYF. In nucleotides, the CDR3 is TGTGCCAGCACCGCGGCCTCCAGGGACCAGTACTTC.

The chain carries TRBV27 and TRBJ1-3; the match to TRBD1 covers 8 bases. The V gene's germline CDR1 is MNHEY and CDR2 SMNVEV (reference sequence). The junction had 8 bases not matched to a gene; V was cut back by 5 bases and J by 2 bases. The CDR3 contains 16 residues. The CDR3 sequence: CASSRDRTSPGNTIYF. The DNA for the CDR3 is TGTGCCAGCAGTAGGGACAGGACGAGTCCTGGAAACACCATATATTTT.

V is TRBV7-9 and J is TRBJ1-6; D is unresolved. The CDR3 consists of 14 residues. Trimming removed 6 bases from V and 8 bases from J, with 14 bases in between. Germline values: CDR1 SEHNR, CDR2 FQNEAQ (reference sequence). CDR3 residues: CASRASGVDSPLHF. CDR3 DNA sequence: TGTGCCAGCAGGGCATCCGGGGTCGATTCACCCCTCCACTTT.

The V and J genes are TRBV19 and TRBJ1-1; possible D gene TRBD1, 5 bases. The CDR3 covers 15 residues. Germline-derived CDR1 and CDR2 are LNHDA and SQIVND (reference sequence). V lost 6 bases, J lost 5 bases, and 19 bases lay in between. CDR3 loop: CASRGFGAGGTEAFF. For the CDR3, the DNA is TGTGCCAGTAGGGGGTTTGGGGCGGGGGGAACTGAAGCTTTCTTT. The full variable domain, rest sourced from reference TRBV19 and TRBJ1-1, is DGGITQSPKYLFRKEGQNVTLSCEQNLNHDAMYWYRQDPGQGLRLIYYSQIVNDFQKGDIAEGYSVSREKKESFPLTVTSAQKNPTAFYLCASRGFGAGGTEAFFGQGTRLTVV.

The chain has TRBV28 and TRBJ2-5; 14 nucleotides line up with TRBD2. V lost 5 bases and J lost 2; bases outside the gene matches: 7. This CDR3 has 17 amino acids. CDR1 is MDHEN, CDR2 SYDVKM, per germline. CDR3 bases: TGTGCCAGCAGTCCGCTCGGGACTAGCGGGGGACAAGAGACCCAGTACTTC. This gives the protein CASSPLGTSGGQETQYF.

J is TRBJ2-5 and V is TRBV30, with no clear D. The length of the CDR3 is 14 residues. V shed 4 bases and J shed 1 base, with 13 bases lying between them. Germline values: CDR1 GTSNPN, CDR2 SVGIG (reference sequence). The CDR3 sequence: CAWNEHRIQETQYF. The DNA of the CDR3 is TGTGCCTGGAATGAGCACCGCATCCAAGAGACCCAGTACTTC.

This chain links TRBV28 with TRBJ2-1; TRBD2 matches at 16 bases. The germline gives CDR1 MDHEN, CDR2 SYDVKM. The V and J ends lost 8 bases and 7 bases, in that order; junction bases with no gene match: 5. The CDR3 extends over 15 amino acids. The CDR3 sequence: CASGGLAGGPNEQFF. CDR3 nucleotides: TGTGCCAGCGGGGGACTAGCGGGAGGGCCGAATGAGCAGTTCTTC.

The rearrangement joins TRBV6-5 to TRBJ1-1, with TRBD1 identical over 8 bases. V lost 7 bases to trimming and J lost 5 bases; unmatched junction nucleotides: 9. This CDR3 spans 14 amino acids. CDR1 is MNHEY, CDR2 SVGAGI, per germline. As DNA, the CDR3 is TGTGCCAGCACCCTGGACAGGGCAGGGACTGAAGCTTTCTTT. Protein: CASTLDRAGTEAFF.

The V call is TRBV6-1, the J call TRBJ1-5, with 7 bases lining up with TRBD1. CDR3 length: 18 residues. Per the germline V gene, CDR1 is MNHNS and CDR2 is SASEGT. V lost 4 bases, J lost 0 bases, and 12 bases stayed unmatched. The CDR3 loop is CASSARMDRIYSNQPQHF. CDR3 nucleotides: TGTGCCAGCAGTGCGCGGATGGACAGGATTTATAGCAATCAGCCCCAGCATTTT.

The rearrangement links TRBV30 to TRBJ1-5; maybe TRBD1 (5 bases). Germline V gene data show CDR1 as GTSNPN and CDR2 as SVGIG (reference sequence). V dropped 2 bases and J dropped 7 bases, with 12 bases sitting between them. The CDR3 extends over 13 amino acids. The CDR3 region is CAWSLGQGQPQHF. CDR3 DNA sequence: TGTGCCTGGAGTTTGGGGCAAGGACAGCCCCAGCATTTT.

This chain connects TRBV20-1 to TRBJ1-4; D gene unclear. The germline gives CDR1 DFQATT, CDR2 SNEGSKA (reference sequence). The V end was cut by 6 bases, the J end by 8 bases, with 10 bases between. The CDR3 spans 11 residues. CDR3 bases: TGCAGTGCCAGGCAGGCGGAAAAACTGTTTTTT. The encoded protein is CSARQAEKLFF.

The CDR3 here is CAWSPGGGVLGPNEKLFF. The CDR3 bases are TGTGCCTGGAGTCCCGGGGGAGGGGTCCTCGGTCCTAATGAAAAACTGTTTTTT. The rearrangement joins TRBV30 to TRBJ1-4; tentatively, D is TRBD1 (5 bases). V was trimmed by 2 bases and J by 3 bases, leaving 22 bases between them. The CDR3 covers 18 residues. Germline values: CDR1 GTSNPN, CDR2 SVGIG (reference sequence). The whole variable domain, remainder taken from reference TRBV30 and TRBJ1-4, is SQTIHQWPATLVQPVGSPLSLECTVEGTSNPNLYWYRQAAGRGLQLLFYSVGIGQISSEVPQNLSASRPQDRQFILSSKKLLLSDSGFYLCAWSPGGGVLGPNEKLFFGSGTQLSVL.

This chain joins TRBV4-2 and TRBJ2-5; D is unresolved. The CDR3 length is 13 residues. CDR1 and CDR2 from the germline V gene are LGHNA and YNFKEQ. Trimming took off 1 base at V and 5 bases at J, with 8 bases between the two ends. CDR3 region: CASSQAEYETQYF. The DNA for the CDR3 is TGTGCCAGCAGCCAAGCCGAGTATGAGACCCAGTACTTC.

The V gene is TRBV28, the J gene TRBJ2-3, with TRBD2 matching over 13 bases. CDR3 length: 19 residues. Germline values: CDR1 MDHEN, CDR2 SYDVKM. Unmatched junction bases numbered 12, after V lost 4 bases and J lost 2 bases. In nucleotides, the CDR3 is TGTGCCAGCAGTTCCCTTAAGACTAGCGGGAGGAACTCCACAGATACGCAGTATTTT. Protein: CASSSLKTSGRNSTDTQYF. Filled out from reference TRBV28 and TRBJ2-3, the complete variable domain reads DVKVTQSSRYLVKRTGEKVFLECVQDMDHENMFWYRQDPGLGLRLIYFSYDVKMKEKGDIPEGYSVSREKKERFSLILESASTNQTSMYLCASSSLKTSGRNSTDTQYFGPGTRLTVL.

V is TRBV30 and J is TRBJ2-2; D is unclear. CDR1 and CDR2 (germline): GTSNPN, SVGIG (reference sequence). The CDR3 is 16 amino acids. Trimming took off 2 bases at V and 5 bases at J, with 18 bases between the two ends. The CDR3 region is CAWSPSLDLVTGELFF. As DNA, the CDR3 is TGTGCCTGGAGTCCCTCTTTAGACTTGGTTACCGGGGAGCTGTTTTTT.

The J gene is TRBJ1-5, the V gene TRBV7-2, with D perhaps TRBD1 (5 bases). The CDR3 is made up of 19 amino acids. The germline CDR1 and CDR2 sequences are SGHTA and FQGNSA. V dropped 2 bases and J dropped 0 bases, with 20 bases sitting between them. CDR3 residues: CASSLMGGTQSYSNQPQHF. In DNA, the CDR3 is TGTGCCAGCAGCTTAATGGGCGGGACTCAGAGCTATAGCAATCAGCCCCAGCATTTT.

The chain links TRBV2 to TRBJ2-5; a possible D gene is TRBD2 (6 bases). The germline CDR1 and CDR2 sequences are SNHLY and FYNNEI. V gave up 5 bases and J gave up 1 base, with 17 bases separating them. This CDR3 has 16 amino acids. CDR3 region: CASSLTLGTSQETQYF. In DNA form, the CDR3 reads TGTGCCAGCAGTCTCACTCTTGGGACTTCCCAAGAGACCCAGTACTTC.

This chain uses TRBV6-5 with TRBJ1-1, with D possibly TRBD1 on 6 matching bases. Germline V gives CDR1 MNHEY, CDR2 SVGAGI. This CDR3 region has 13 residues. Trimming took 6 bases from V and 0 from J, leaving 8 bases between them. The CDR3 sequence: CASSRGLNTEAFF. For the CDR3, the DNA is TGTGCCAGCAGCAGGGGTTTGAACACTGAAGCTTTCTTT.

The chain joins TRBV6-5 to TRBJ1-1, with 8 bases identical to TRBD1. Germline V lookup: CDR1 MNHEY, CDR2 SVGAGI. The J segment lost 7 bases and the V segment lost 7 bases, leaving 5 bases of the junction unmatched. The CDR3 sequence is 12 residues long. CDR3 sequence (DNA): TGTGCCAGCACCGACAGGGGAGGTGAAGCTTTCTTT. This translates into CASTDRGGEAFF.

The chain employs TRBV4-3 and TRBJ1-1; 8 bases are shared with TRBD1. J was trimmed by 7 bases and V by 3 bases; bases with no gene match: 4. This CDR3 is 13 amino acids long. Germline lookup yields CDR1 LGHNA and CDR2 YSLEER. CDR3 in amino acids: CASSHQQGVEAFF. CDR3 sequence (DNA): TGCGCCAGCAGCCACCAACAGGGGGTTGAAGCTTTCTTT.

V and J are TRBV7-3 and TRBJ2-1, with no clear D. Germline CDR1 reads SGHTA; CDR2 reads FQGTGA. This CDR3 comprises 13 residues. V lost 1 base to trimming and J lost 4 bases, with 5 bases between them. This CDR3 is CASSLNSYNEQFF. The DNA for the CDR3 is TGTGCCAGCAGCTTAAACAGTTACAATGAGCAGTTCTTC.

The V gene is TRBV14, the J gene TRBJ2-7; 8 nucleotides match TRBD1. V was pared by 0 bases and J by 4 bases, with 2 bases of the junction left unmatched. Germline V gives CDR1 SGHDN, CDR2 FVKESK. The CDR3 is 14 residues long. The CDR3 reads CASSQDTGGYEQYF. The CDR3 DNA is TGTGCCAGCAGCCAAGATACAGGGGGGTACGAGCAGTACTTC.

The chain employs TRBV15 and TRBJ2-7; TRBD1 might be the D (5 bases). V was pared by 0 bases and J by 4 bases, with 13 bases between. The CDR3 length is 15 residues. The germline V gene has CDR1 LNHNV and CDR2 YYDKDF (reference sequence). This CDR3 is CATSRDRISGYEQYF. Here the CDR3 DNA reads TGTGCCACCAGCAGAGATCGGATTTCAGGGTACGAGCAGTACTTC.

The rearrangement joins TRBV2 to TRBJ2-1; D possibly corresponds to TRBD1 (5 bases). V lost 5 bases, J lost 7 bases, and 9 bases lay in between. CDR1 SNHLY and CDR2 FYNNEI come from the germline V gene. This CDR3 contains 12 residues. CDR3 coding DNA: TGTGCCAGCAGTTCAGGGTTTAATGAGCAGTTCTTC. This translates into CASSSGFNEQFF.